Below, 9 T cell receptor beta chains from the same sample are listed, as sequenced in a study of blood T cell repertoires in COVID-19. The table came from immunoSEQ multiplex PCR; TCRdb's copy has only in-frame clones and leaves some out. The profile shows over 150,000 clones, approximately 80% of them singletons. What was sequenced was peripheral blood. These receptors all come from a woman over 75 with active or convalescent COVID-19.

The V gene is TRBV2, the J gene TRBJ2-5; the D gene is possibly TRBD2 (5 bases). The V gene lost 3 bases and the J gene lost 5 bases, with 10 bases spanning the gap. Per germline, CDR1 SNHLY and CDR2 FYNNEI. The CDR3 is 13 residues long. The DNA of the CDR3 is TGTGCCAGCAGTGAGGCTAGCCGTGAGACCCAGTACTTC. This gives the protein CASSEASRETQYF.

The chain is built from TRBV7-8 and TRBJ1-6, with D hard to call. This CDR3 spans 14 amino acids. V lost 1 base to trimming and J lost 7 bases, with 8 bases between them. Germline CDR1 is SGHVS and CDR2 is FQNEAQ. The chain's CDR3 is CASSLGLQNSPLHF. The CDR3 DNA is TGTGCCAGCAGCTTAGGACTCCAGAATTCACCCCTCCACTTT.

The CDR3 nucleotides are TGTGCCAGCAGTTCTATTAGCACAGATACGCAGTATTTT. The encoded protein is CASSSISTDTQYF. The rearrangement uses TRBV27 and TRBJ2-3; no reliable D call. Germline CDR1 and CDR2: MNHEY and SMNVEV (reference sequence). The V end was cut by 4 bases, the J end by 0 bases, with 5 bases between. This CDR3 contains 13 residues.

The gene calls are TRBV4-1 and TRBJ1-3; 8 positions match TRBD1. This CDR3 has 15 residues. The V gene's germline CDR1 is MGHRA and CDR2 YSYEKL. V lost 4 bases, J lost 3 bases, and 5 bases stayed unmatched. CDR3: CASSPRGLGGNTIYF. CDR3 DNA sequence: TGCGCCAGCAGCCCCAGGGGGCTAGGTGGAAACACCATATATTTT.

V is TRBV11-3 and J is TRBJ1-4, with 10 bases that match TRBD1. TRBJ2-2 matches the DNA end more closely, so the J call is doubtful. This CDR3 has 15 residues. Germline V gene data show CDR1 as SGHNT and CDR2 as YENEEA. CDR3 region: CASSQPGQGVQELFF. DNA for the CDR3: TGTGCCAGCAGCCAGCCAGGACAGGGGGTACAGGAGCTGTTTTTT.

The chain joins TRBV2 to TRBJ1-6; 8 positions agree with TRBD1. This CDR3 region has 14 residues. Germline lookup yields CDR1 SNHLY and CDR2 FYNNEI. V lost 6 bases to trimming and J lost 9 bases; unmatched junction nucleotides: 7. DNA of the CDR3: TGTGCCAGCAGGGGCGGACAGGGCGGTTCACCCCTCCACTTT. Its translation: CASRGGQGGSPLHF.

DNA for the CDR3: TGTGCCAGCAGCCCATACAGTCCCAAGGCAGAGACCCAGTACTTC. Translation: CASSPYSPKAETQYF. This sequence joins TRBV14 and TRBJ2-5; D is undetermined. The V gene lost 4 bases and the J gene lost 4 bases, with 16 bases spanning the gap. CDR1 is SGHDN, CDR2 FVKESK, per germline. CDR3 length: 15 amino acids. Filled out from reference TRBV14 and TRBJ2-5, the complete variable domain reads EAGVTQFPSHSVIEKGQTVTLRCDPISGHDNLYWYRRVMGKEIKFLLHFVKESKQDESGMPNNRFLAERTGGTYSTLKVQPAELEDSGVYFCASSPYSPKAETQYFGPGTRLLVL.

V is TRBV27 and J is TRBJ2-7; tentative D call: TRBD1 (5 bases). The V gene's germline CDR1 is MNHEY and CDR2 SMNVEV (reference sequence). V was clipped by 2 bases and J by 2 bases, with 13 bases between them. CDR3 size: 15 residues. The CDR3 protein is CASSLTPQGAYEQYF. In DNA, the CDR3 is TGTGCCAGCAGTTTAACACCGCAGGGCGCCTACGAGCAGTACTTC.

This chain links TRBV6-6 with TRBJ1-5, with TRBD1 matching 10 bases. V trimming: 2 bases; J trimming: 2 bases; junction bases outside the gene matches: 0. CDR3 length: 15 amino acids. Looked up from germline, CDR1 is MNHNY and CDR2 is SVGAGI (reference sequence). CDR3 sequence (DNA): TGTGCCAGCAGTTACGGGACAGGGGGCAATCAGCCCCAGCATTTT. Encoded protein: CASSYGTGGNQPQHF.